Listed below are T cell receptor beta chains from one sample, sequenced in a study of T cell responses to AZD1222 COVID-19 vaccine. Assay: immunoSEQ multiplex PCR; the TCRdb copy retains only in-frame clones and omits some. The sample has 140,000 to 150,000 clones, 90% to 95% seen once; the top ten hold about 12%. The sample was peripheral blood, taken after recovery from COVID-19. These receptors were taken from an adult who had recovered from COVID-19. Both conserved end residues are part of each CDR3. D genes are given only for firm matches. Clone size is given for some rows only: seen once, a few or many times, or a class if the clone is expanded.

abundance: NA
d_gene: TRBD2
v_gene: TRBV4-1
j_gene: TRBJ2-7
CDR3nt: TGCGCCAGCAGCCCGGGACTAGTCGCCTACGAGCAGTACTTC
CDR3aa: CASSPGLVAYEQYF

abundance: NA
d_gene: NA
v_gene: TRBV3-1/TRBV3-2
j_gene: TRBJ2-5
CDR3nt: TGTGCCAGCAGCCACCACAAGCCCGGGTCCGAAGAGACCCAGTACTTC
CDR3aa: CASSHHKPGSEETQYF

abundance: NA
d_gene: NA
v_gene: TRBV19
j_gene: TRBJ2-2
CDR3nt: TGTGCCAGTAGTATAGATACGCGGGTAGGGACCGGGGAGCTGTTTTTT
CDR3aa: CASSIDTRVGTGELFF

abundance: NA
d_gene: TRBD1
v_gene: TRBV7-9
j_gene: TRBJ1-1
CDR3nt: TGTGCCAGCAGCTTTTCAAGGACAGGGGGGACTGAAGCTTTCTTT
CDR3aa: CASSFSRTGGTEAFF

abundance: NA
d_gene: TRBD1
v_gene: TRBV5-1
j_gene: TRBJ1-2
CDR3nt: TGCGCCAGCAGCTTGCAGGGGGATGGCTACACCTTC
CDR3aa: CASSLQGDGYTF

abundance: NA
d_gene: TRBD2
v_gene: TRBV13
j_gene: TRBJ2-7
CDR3nt: TGTGCCAGCAGCTTAGAGCGGGAGGGCCGTTTCGAGCAGTACTTC
CDR3aa: CASSLEREGRFEQYF

abundance: NA
d_gene: NA
v_gene: TRBV7-8
j_gene: TRBJ1-1
CDR3nt: TGTGCCAGCAGCTTACAAGCGAACACTGAAGCTTTCTTT
CDR3aa: CASSLQANTEAFF

abundance: NA
d_gene: NA
v_gene: TRBV6-6
j_gene: TRBJ2-3
CDR3nt: TGTGCCAGCAGTTACGTAGTAACCGGGACAGATACGCAGTATTTT
CDR3aa: CASSYVVTGTDTQYF

abundance: NA
d_gene: NA
v_gene: TRBV19
j_gene: TRBJ2-1
CDR3nt: TGTGCCAGCATAGGAGGGTTTGGGGCCTACAATGAGCAGTTCTTC
CDR3aa: CASIGGFGAYNEQFF

abundance: NA
d_gene: NA
v_gene: TRBV5-1
j_gene: TRBJ2-1
CDR3nt: TGCGCCAGCAGCTTGGATGGGACTGGCTACAATGAGCAGTTCTTC
CDR3aa: CASSLDGTGYNEQFF

abundance: NA
d_gene: NA
v_gene: TRBV7-9
j_gene: TRBJ2-5
CDR3nt: TGTGCCAGCATCGGGCGTAAACAAGAGACCCAGTACTTC
CDR3aa: CASIGRKQETQYF

abundance: NA
d_gene: TRBD1
v_gene: TRBV5-1
j_gene: TRBJ2-7
CDR3nt: TGCGCCAGCAGCTGGGGAGGGACAGGGGAAGAGCAGTACTTC
CDR3aa: CASSWGGTGEEQYF

abundance: NA
d_gene: NA
v_gene: TRBV5-5
j_gene: TRBJ1-1
CDR3nt: TGTGCCAGCAGCTTGGAACCGGGAACGCTTGAAGCTTTCTTT
CDR3aa: CASSLEPGTLEAFF

abundance: NA
d_gene: TRBD1
v_gene: TRBV9
j_gene: TRBJ2-7
CDR3nt: TGTGCCAGCAGCAAAGGACAGGGGGCCTACGAGCAGTACTTC
CDR3aa: CASSKGQGAYEQYF

abundance: once
d_gene: NA
v_gene: TRBV5-1
j_gene: TRBJ1-6
CDR3nt: TGCGCCAGCAGCTTGGCGACGGAGAATTCACCCCTCCACTTT
CDR3aa: CASSLATENSPLHF

abundance: NA
d_gene: NA
v_gene: TRBV27
j_gene: TRBJ2-7
CDR3nt: TGTGCCAGCAGTCCCACCCGGGAAAGTACCTACGAGCAGTACTTC
CDR3aa: CASSPTRESTYEQYF

abundance: NA
d_gene: NA
v_gene: TRBV20-1
j_gene: TRBJ2-3
CDR3nt: TGCAGTGCTAGTCGGGCGGGATGGACAGATACGCAGTATTTT
CDR3aa: CSASRAGWTDTQYF

abundance: NA
d_gene: NA
v_gene: TRBV15
j_gene: TRBJ2-7
CDR3nt: TGTGCCACCAGCGCGGGGTTCAGGGAAATCCCCTACGAGCAGTACTTC
CDR3aa: CATSAGFREIPYEQYF

abundance: NA
d_gene: NA
v_gene: TRBV27
j_gene: TRBJ2-7
CDR3nt: TGTGCCAGCAGTTACAGGGTGGAATACGAGCAGTACTTC
CDR3aa: CASSYRVEYEQYF

abundance: NA
d_gene: NA
v_gene: TRBV7-9
j_gene: TRBJ1-2
CDR3nt: TGTGCCAGCAGCTTATGGCAGGGGGGCTACACCTTC
CDR3aa: CASSLWQGGYTF

abundance: NA
d_gene: NA
v_gene: TRBV3-1/TRBV3-2
j_gene: TRBJ2-7
CDR3nt: TGTGCCAGCAGCCAGCTGAGCGAGCAGTACTTC
CDR3aa: CASSQLSEQYF

abundance: NA
d_gene: TRBD1
v_gene: TRBV9
j_gene: TRBJ2-1
CDR3nt: TGTGCCAGCAGCGTAGAAGGCCAGGGGGCCTACAATGAGCAGTTCTTC
CDR3aa: CASSVEGQGAYNEQFF

abundance: NA
d_gene: TRBD1
v_gene: TRBV7-9
j_gene: TRBJ2-1
CDR3nt: TGTGCCAGCAGCCCCCGACAGGGGACCATTTTTTACAATGAGCAGTTCTTC
CDR3aa: CASSPRQGTIFYNEQFF

abundance: NA
d_gene: NA
v_gene: TRBV30
j_gene: TRBJ1-5
CDR3nt: TGTGCCTGGAGCCCCCCCGCGGGAGGAAATCAGCCCCAGCATTTT
CDR3aa: CAWSPPAGGNQPQHF

abundance: NA
d_gene: NA
v_gene: TRBV25-1
j_gene: TRBJ2-7
CDR3nt: TGTGCCAGCAGTGAACCGGGAATAGGGTACGAGCAGTACTTC
CDR3aa: CASSEPGIGYEQYF

abundance: NA
d_gene: TRBD2
v_gene: TRBV6-2/TRBV6-3
j_gene: TRBJ2-3
CDR3nt: TGTGCCAGCAGTCCCGGACTAGCGGAGGGTAGCACAGATACGCAGTATTTT
CDR3aa: CASSPGLAEGSTDTQYF